This TCR beta chain was captured in a study of cytomegalovirus exposure and HLA in healthy donors. The PCR was carried out with 60 Vbeta primers and 13 Jbeta primers. Repertoires were generated with immunoSEQ multiplex PCR, while TCRdb's copy carries only in-frame clones and drops some. The table includes 110,000 to 150,000 clones, about three quarters detected once. Germline assignment: CDR1 SGHTA and CDR2 FQGTGA. The V segment lost 2 bases and the J segment 4 bases; nucleotides outside the gene matches: 15. This CDR3 spans 18 amino acids. Comment on this clone: Its antigen is unknown.

The study, taken as a whole, reports: Productive rates of about 87% or about 30% were seen for most TCR beta V segments in an earlier analysis.

Sequencing was performed on PBMCs. The receptor's source is a female donor in good health and CMV-seronegative. The genes are TRBV7-3 and TRBJ1-1, with TRBD1 matching 8 bases. CDR3 in amino acids: CASSLGRGRRFISTEAFF. DNA for the CDR3: TGTGCCAGCAGCTTAGGCAGGGGGCGGAGGTTTATTAGCACTGAAGCTTTCTTT.